This T cell receptor beta chain was captured by sequencing in a study of monozygotic twins with inflammatory bowel disease (dated by TCRdb to the late 2010s). In the study overall: The full study comprised around 28 monozygotic twin pairs: nine German pairs (four IBD-concordant, five IBD-discordant) and 19 IBD-discordant Danish pairs. The search for disease-associated traits relied mainly on comparing, within discordant pairs, IBD patients with their genetically identical healthy co-twins. Each individual had, on average, about 151 000 unique TCRalpha sequences and 181 000 unique TCRbeta sequences available for analysis. What the study reported, not specific to this receptor: Distinction between different T cell subtypes could not be achieved in the analysis. Background noise and inter-individual variability may have been introduced into the repertoires by the differing immunosuppressive treatments among patients. The results gave no support for a single strong signal or clonotype linked to IBD. Fewer clonotypes were shared with other individuals by IBD patients than by healthy twins, most markedly in patients showing signs of disease activity. TCRbeta repertoire diversity, by inverse Simpson index, was decreased in IBD patients compared with their healthy co-twins. Concordant and discordant twins showed no difference in repertoire similarity, possibly because of limited statistical power.

The CDR1 and CDR2 encoded by the germline V gene (reference sequence) are DFQATT and SNEGSKA. Its CDR3 holds 17 amino acids, cysteine through phenylalanine. No coding sequence is recorded. In regard to this clonotype: Its recognized antigen is unknown.

Library construction relied on 5' RACE. For each TCR library, 3,000 to 4,000 ng of total RNA was used. For each sample, cDNA was synthesized in eight separate reactions using SMARTScribe reverse transcriptase. During cDNA synthesis, template switching was used to introduce unique molecular identifiers that contained a 6-nucleotide sample barcode. Amplification of TCRalpha and TCRbeta cDNA involved two nested PCRs of approximately 16 and 10 cycles, and each PCR was followed by bead purification. Before amplification, the cDNA was treated with uracil DNA-glycosylase and purified using the QIAquick PCR purification kit. The second PCR added Illumina TruSeq-compatible adapters along with sample-specific barcodes. TapeStation and Qubit were used to check library quality and concentration, and around 4.5 ng of each library went into the pool. Sequencing of pooled libraries was carried out on an Illumina HiSeq2500 single-index Rapid Run using 2 x 100 bp reads and custom sequencing primers. Per the authors' processing: UMI-based consensus assembly with MiGEC version 1.2.6 was used to correct PCR and sequencing errors. MiXCR version 2.1.1 was used to carry out V(D)J alignment, clonotype assembly and CDR3 extraction. Gene usage, clonotype sharing and MAIT/NKT TCR abundance were normalised by analysing the top 1000, 10 000 and 20 000 clonotypes per sample. After downsampling to 27 000 UMIs, diversity was calculated as the inverse Simpson index using the vegan R package. Paired Mann-Whitney U tests were applied to discordant twin pairs, with Benjamini-Hochberg correction for multiple testing. TCRdb reprocessed the reads; each CDR3 protein sequence makes one entry, and DNA is unavailable. TCRdb assigned the V and J calls; the authors' analysis was not used. The sample table gives over 150,000 distinct CDR3 sequences. The top ten hold 2.4% of the sample.

From each donor, an approximately 2.4 ml peripheral blood sample was collected into PAXgene tubes and kept at -80 degrees C. Without any T cell sorting, total RNA was extracted from whole blood using the PAXgene blood miRNA kit on an automated QIAcube. Peripheral blood from monozygotic twin pairs concordant or discordant for inflammatory bowel disease was subjected to deep TCRalpha and TCRbeta repertoire profiling with unique molecular barcoding. Smoking habits were recorded for all twin pairs, with individuals classified as current, former or never smokers. The sequenced sample was blood. The chain is made from TRBV20-1 and TRBJ2-2; absent DNA, TCRdb's TRBD1 call cannot be checked. This receptor was obtained from a human donor with ulcerative colitis or Crohn's disease, or a healthy co-twin of an affected twin (not recorded which). The CDR3 has the sequence CSARDGGQGALTGELFF.